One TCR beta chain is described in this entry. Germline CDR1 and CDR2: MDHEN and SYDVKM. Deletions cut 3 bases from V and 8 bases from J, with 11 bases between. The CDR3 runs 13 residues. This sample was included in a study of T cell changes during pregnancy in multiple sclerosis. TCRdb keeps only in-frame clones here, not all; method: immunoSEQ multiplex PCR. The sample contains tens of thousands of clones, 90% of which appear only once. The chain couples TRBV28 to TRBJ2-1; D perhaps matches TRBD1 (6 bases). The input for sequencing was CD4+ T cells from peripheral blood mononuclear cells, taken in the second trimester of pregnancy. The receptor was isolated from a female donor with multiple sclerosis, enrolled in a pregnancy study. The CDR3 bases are TGTGCCAGCAGTTTCCCAGGGGACCATGAGCAGTTCTTC. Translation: CASSFPGDHEQFF.